One sample yielded the 16 T cell receptor beta chains listed below, sequenced in a study of cytomegalovirus exposure and HLA in healthy donors. The study ran its PCR with 60 Vbeta and 13 Jbeta primers. The assay was immunoSEQ multiplex PCR, and TCRdb's table has in-frame clones only and misses some. The data show about 230,000 clones, roughly 79% seen once. The sequenced sample consisted of PBMCs. The receptor source for this set is a woman aged 40 to 50 in good health and CMV-seronegative.

The CDR3 sequence: CASSISQSAAQYF. The CDR3 coding sequence is TGTGCCAGCAGCATATCCCAAAGCGCGGCCCAGTACTTC. This sequence joins TRBV7-3 and TRBJ2-5; D unclear. This CDR3 has 13 amino acids. V dropped 5 bases and J dropped 9 bases, with 16 bases sitting between them. CDR1 SGHTA and CDR2 FQGTGA come from the germline V gene.

The chain uses TRBV30 and TRBJ1-6, with TRBD1 as a possible D gene (6 bases). There are 13 residues in the CDR3. Deletions cut 2 bases from V and 10 bases from J, with 12 bases between. The germline gives CDR1 GTSNPN, CDR2 SVGIG (reference sequence). CDR3 DNA: TGTGCCTGGAGTCCCACAGGGAACTCACCCCTCCACTTT. It is translated as CAWSPTGNSPLHF. The full variable domain, completed using reference TRBV30 and TRBJ1-6, is SQTIHQWPATLVQPVGSPLSLECTVEGTSNPNLYWYRQAAGRGLQLLFYSVGIGQISSEVPQNLSASRPQDRQFILSSKKLLLSDSGFYLCAWSPTGNSPLHFGNGTRLTVT.

The genes are TRBV18 and TRBJ1-1, with 9 bases lining up with TRBD1. Trimming took 0 bases from V and 2 from J; bases not matched to a gene: 4. Germline V gene sequence: CDR1 KGHSH, CDR2 LQKENI. The CDR3 is 16 residues long. The CDR3 here is CASSPPTGGLNTEAFF. As DNA, the CDR3 is TGTGCCAGCTCACCACCAACAGGGGGCCTTAACACTGAAGCTTTCTTT.

V is TRBV7-9 and J is TRBJ2-5; weak D call: TRBD1 (5 bases). Germline lookup yields CDR1 SEHNR and CDR2 FQNEAQ (reference sequence). Trimming cost V 5 bases and J 5 bases, with 12 bases left between them. The CDR3 consists of 13 residues. The CDR3 sequence is CASSLGQVETQYF. CDR3 DNA sequence: TGTGCCAGCAGCCTCGGACAAGTTGAGACCCAGTACTTC. Based on the CDR3 plus reference TRBV7-9 and TRBJ2-5, the full variable domain is DTGVSQNPRHKITKRGQNVTFRCDPISEHNRLYWYRQTLGQGPEFLTYFQNEAQLEKSRLLSDRFSAERPKGSFSTLEIQRTEQGDSAMYLCASSLGQVETQYFGPGTRLLVL.

Turning to this clone: Relative to the germline gene, one junction end is altered; a read error may explain this. The genes are TRBV7-7 and TRBJ1-1; TRBD1 aligns across 8 bases. Germline V lookup: CDR1 SSHAT, CDR2 FNYEAQ (reference sequence). The length of the CDR3 is 13 residues. The CDR3 DNA is TGTGCTAGCAGCGTCGACAGGGGCTCTGAAGCTTTCTTT. Amino acid sequence: CASSVDRGSEAFF.

This clone turned up a few times. V gene TRBV23-1 combines with J gene TRBJ2-5; D not certain. TRBV23-1 is placed among ORFs of uncertain function. The length of the CDR3 is 13 residues. The V gene lost 4 bases and the J gene lost 1 base, with 7 bases spanning the gap. CDR3 sequence (DNA): TGCGCCAGCAGTCTCCGGGTCCAAGAGACCCAGTACTTC. It is translated as CASSLRVQETQYF.

J is TRBJ2-7 and V is TRBV9; tentatively, D is TRBD1 (5 bases). V gave up 0 bases and J gave up 0 bases, with 13 bases separating them. The CDR3 totals 16 residues. In germline, CDR1 is SGDLS, CDR2 YYNGEE. The CDR3 protein is CASSVAHQGNSYEQYF. The CDR3 nucleotides are TGTGCCAGCAGCGTAGCTCACCAGGGCAACTCCTACGAGCAGTACTTC.

This clone was observed a handful of times. The chain couples TRBV23-1 to TRBJ1-6, with D possibly TRBD1 on 5 matching bases. TRBV23-1 is reported as an ORF; its role is uncertain. The V end was cut by 10 bases, the J end by 5 bases, with 12 bases between. The CDR3 covers 13 residues. DNA for the CDR3: TGCGCCATATCGACAGTCCATAATTCACCCCTCCACTTT. It is translated as CAISTVHNSPLHF.

The chain links TRBV29-1 to TRBJ2-1; D is possibly TRBD2 (6 bases). The V and J ends lost 6 bases and 5 bases respectively, with 14 bases between them. CDR3 length equals 13 residues. Germline CDR1 and CDR2: SQVTM and ANQGSEA. CDR3 loop: CSVGSGLNNEQFF. CDR3 in DNA: TGCAGCGTGGGGTCGGGACTGAACAATGAGCAGTTCTTC.

V and J are TRBV9 and TRBJ2-1; TRBD2 aligns across 12 bases. This CDR3 region has 16 residues. Trimming cost V 4 bases and J 10 bases; bases outside gene matches: 12. Germline V gene sequence: CDR1 SGDLS, CDR2 YYNGEE. The CDR3 bases are TGTGCCAGCAGCCCCACCCCCCTAGCGGGGGGGCTCGAGCAGTTCTTC. This translates into CASSPTPLAGGLEQFF.

The chain couples TRBV19 to TRBJ1-5; 7 bases fit TRBD1. After removal of 6 bases from V and 5 bases from J, the junction contained 4 bases not matched to a gene. The CDR3 runs 13 residues. Germline-derived CDR1 and CDR2 are LNHDA and SQIVND (reference sequence). The CDR3 spells CASRSRGYQPQHF. The CDR3 coding sequence is TGTGCCAGTAGGTCCAGGGGGTATCAGCCCCAGCATTTT.

The table lists this clone with a count of one. The chain combines TRBV19 with TRBJ2-7; D may be TRBD2 (5 bases). Germline V CDR1 and CDR2: LNHDA, SQIVND (reference sequence). The V end was cut by 4 bases, the J end by 4 bases, with 20 bases between. The CDR3 runs 16 residues. CDR3 coding DNA: TGTGCCAGTAGTACCACCACCGGGGTGTATGGTTACGAGCAGTACTTC. Protein product: CASSTTTGVYGYEQYF. The whole variable domain, remainder taken from reference TRBV19 and TRBJ2-7, is DGGITQSPKYLFRKEGQNVTLSCEQNLNHDAMYWYRQDPGQGLRLIYYSQIVNDFQKGDIAEGYSVSREKKESFPLTVTSAQKNPTAFYLCASSTTTGVYGYEQYFGPGTRLTVT.

The chain carries TRBV18 and TRBJ2-7; 7 bases fit TRBD1. The germline V gene has CDR1 KGHSH and CDR2 LQKENI. V was pared by 3 bases and J by 0 bases, with 8 bases of the junction left unmatched. The CDR3 sequence is 16 residues long. CDR3 loop: CASSPIRTGASYEQYF. CDR3 nucleotides: TGTGCCAGCTCACCGATCCGGACAGGAGCCTCCTACGAGCAGTACTTC.

This chain joins TRBV11-2 and TRBJ2-7; maybe TRBD1 (6 bases). The V end was cut by 3 bases, the J end by 2 bases, with 23 bases between. The CDR3 extends over 18 amino acids. Per the germline V gene, CDR1 is SGHAT and CDR2 is FQNNGV. CDR3: CASSFDVKGQGYPYEQYF. CDR3 in DNA: TGTGCCAGCAGCTTTGACGTTAAGGGCCAGGGGTACCCCTACGAGCAGTACTTC. Looking up the rest from reference TRBV11-2 and TRBJ2-7 gives the full variable domain: EAGVAQSPRYKIIEKRQSVAFWCNPISGHATLYWYQQILGQGPKLLIQFQNNGVVDDSQLPKDRFSAERLKGVDSTLKIQPAKLEDSAVYLCASSFDVKGQGYPYEQYFGPGTRLTVT.

This sequence joins TRBV6-1 and TRBJ1-1, with a possible D match to TRBD1 (5 bases). The CDR3 is 13 amino acids. V was cut by 6 bases and J by 10 bases, with 18 bases left in between. Per germline, CDR1 MNHNS and CDR2 SASEGT. The CDR3 is CASSPGPKVPAFF. The CDR3 region has the DNA TGTGCCAGCAGCCCAGGGCCAAAGGTTCCAGCTTTCTTT.

The chain is built from TRBV29-1 and TRBJ1-2, with 8 positions matching TRBD1. Trimming cost V 6 bases and J 10 bases; bases outside gene matches: 4. The germline V gene has CDR1 SQVTM and CDR2 ANQGSEA. The CDR3 runs 10 residues. In DNA form, the CDR3 reads TGCAGCGTCAGGGGGCGCGACTACACCTTC. Translated, it gives CSVRGRDYTF.